Described below is a single T cell receptor beta chain sequence and its context. Its antigen is unidentified. This CDR3 is 15 amino acids long. Germline V gene sequence: CDR1 SGHRS, CDR2 YFSETQ. V dropped 0 bases and J dropped 4 bases, with 13 bases sitting between them. The sample belongs to a study of T cells in Graves' hyperthyroidism and ophthalmopathy. Study-wide findings and caveats: Most expanded thyroid clonotypes above 0.001 recurred in blood.

It was RNA transcripts that yielded the amplified TCR beta CDR3 regions. An initial round of RT-PCR targeting the TCR CDR3 relied on the HTBI primer set. TCRdb re-derived calls from the multiplex PCR reads in MiXCR, one entry per CDR3 protein. The data contain around 580,000 distinct CDR3 sequences, about 45% of them singletons. The specimen sequenced was peripheral blood or thyroid tissue (not recorded which). The V call is TRBV5-1, the J call TRBJ2-5; TRBD2 is a possible D gene (6 bases). The receptor was isolated from a woman aged 18 to 35 with Graves' hyperthyroidism. The chain's CDR3 is CASSLGGEWIETQYF. The DNA of the CDR3 is TGCGCCAGCAGCTTGGGGGGGGAATGGATAGAGACCCAGTACTTC.